This T cell receptor beta chain is drawn from a study of blood T cell repertoires in COVID-19. Across the whole study: Sample material is recorded as cDNA or gDNA derived from T cells, B-cell-depleted T cells, or PBMCs.

Produced via immunoSEQ multiplex PCR; TCRdb's table is partial and in-frame only. Of about 59,000 clones in the sample, under 90% were seen once. Germline CDR1 SGHTA, CDR2 FQGTGA. Trimming shortened V by 5 bases and J by 5 bases, and 16 bases separated the two germline ends. This CDR3 has 15 amino acids. The TCR sequence derives from a woman of 80 years or more with active or convalescent COVID-19. The V and J genes are TRBV7-3 and TRBJ2-1; D uncertain. Sequenced sample: peripheral blood. The CDR3 DNA reads as TGTGCCAGCAGCCTCCGGGTTGACGGAGACAATGAGCAGTTCTTC. This encodes CASSLRVDGDNEQFF.